This record covers a single T cell receptor (beta chain). Its antigen remains unidentified. Germline CDR1 and CDR2: MDHEN and SYDVKM. This CDR3 is 14 amino acids long. V shed 7 bases and J 4 bases; nucleotides not matched to a gene: 8. This sample is drawn from a study of Ad26.COV2.S vaccination and SARS-CoV-2 variants. For the study at large: Donor got 5x10^10 or 1x10^11 viral particles of Ad26.COV2.S.

Treatment given: 19 received Ad26.COV2.S at low or high dose, single or two shots; five or six received placebo; per-sample allocation not given. Material that was analyzed had been drawn on day 63 after the first vaccine or placebo injection. The protocol was immunoSEQ multiplex PCR, while the TCRdb copy is restricted to in-frame clones and leaves out a portion. The sample includes about 350,000 clones, about 87% of them seen just once. Study-wide findings and caveats: Analyses of TCR breadth and depth may have underestimated total T cell responses. Recipients given vaccine exceeded placebo recipients in spike-specific TCR breadth. Whether participants received vaccine or placebo, their non-spike TCR breadth was similar.

The sequences come from peripheral blood, collected in a trial of Ad26.COV2.S vaccine versus placebo. The V and J genes are TRBV28 and TRBJ2-5; 8 bases align to TRBD1. The sequence was collected from a person between 18 and 65 years old who received the Ad26.COV2.S COVID-19 vaccine or a placebo. The CDR3 region has the DNA TGTGCCAGCACCCAGAGAGGACAGGGAGAGACCCAGTACTTC. It is translated as CASTQRGQGETQYF. Using reference TRBV28 and TRBJ2-5 for the parts outside the CDR3, the full variable domain is DVKVTQSSRYLVKRTGEKVFLECVQDMDHENMFWYRQDPGLGLRLIYFSYDVKMKEKGDIPEGYSVSREKKERFSLILESASTNQTSMYLCASTQRGQGETQYFGPGTRLLVL.